Each of the 9 T cell receptor beta chains below was sequenced from the same sample in a study of CD8 T cells in ankylosing spondylitis. Whole-study findings and limits: Blood from ankylosing spondylitis patients appeared to carry a characteristic roughly eight-variant TCR beta motif.

These TCRs' antigens remain unknown. TCRdb re-analysed the 5' RACE reads in MiXCR, keeping a single row per CDR3 protein. Of some 840,000 distinct CDR3 sequences in the sample, approximately 12% are singletons; the top ten hold just over 0.5%. The sequencing input was blood, either unsorted or a sorted T cell fraction (not recorded which). The receptors originated from a male donor with ankylosing spondylitis.

A few counts support this clonotype. The V and J genes are TRBV20-1 and TRBJ2-2, with 8 nucleotides matching TRBD1. With V trimmed by 6 bases and J by 6 bases, 3 bases remained unmatched. The CDR3 length is 12 residues. Germline V gene sequence: CDR1 DFQATT, CDR2 SNEGSKA (reference sequence). The DNA for the CDR3 is TGCAGTGCCAAACAGGGGGCCGGGGAGCTGTTTTTT. It is translated as CSAKQGAGELFF.

This chain connects TRBV5-1 to TRBJ2-3, with 8 nucleotides matching TRBD1. CDR3 size: 21 residues. J lost 2 bases, V lost 0 bases, and 20 bases had no gene match. CDR1 SGHRS and CDR2 YFSETQ come from the germline V gene. The CDR3 sequence is CASSLAMGQGARSRHTDTQYF. The CDR3 region has the DNA TGCGCCAGCAGCTTGGCCATGGGGCAGGGGGCGCGGAGCAGACACACAGATACGCAGTATTTT.

This clonotype was counted only a few times. The rearrangement joins TRBV29-1 to TRBJ2-2, with 7 bases aligning to TRBD1. The V gene end was trimmed by 7 bases and the J gene end by 3 bases; junction bases not matched to a gene: 5. Germline V lookup: CDR1 SQVTM, CDR2 ANQGSEA. CDR3 length: 13 amino acids. The DNA for the CDR3 is TGCAGCGCCGGGACAGACTACACCGGGGAGCTGTTTTTT. Its protein product is CSAGTDYTGELFF.

The chain uses TRBV20-1 and TRBJ2-3; D possibly corresponds to TRBD2 (5 bases). This CDR3 is built from 14 residues. V lost 3 bases to trimming and J lost 3 bases, with 13 bases between them. Germline V gene lookup returns CDR1 DFQATT and CDR2 SNEGSKA (reference sequence). In nucleotides, the CDR3 is TGCAGTGCTAGTTTCACTAGTGGTACAGATACGCAGTATTTT. Translating gives CSASFTSGTDTQYF.

This clonotype was detected only a few times. The rearrangement joins TRBV7-2 to TRBJ2-1; D perhaps matches TRBD1 (6 bases). Germline V CDR1 and CDR2: SGHTA, FQGNSA. Trimming took 5 bases from V and 11 from J, leaving 13 bases between them. This CDR3 contains 12 residues. Here the CDR3 reads CASSLGQPKQFF. DNA for the CDR3: TGTGCCAGCAGCCTCGGACAGCCGAAGCAGTTCTTC.

This clonotype was detected a few times. The gene calls are TRBV20-1 and TRBJ2-3; D gene uncertain. This CDR3 region has 11 residues. CDR1 is DFQATT, CDR2 SNEGSKA, per germline (reference sequence). The V end was cut by 8 bases, the J end by 3 bases, with 9 bases between. CDR3 coding DNA: TGCAGTCCCTCCCAGACAGATACGCAGTATTTT. Amino acids: CSPSQTDTQYF.

This clonotype has more than one count but fewer than ten. An end of the junction does not agree with germline; a read error may underlie this. J is TRBJ2-7 and V is TRBV2; no reliable D call. Germline CDR1 reads SNHLY; CDR2 reads FYNNEI. The CDR3 length is 13 residues. The CDR3 sequence: CASSEAVSYAQYF. Written as DNA, the CDR3 is TGTGCCAGCAGTGAGGCAGTATCCTACGCGCAGTACTTC.

This sequence joins TRBV24-1 and TRBJ1-2, with TRBD1 matching 8 bases. Germline CDR1 and CDR2: KGHDR and SFDVKD. V was pared by 8 bases and J by 7 bases, with 8 bases of the junction left unmatched. This CDR3 has 13 residues. CDR3 sequence: CATTNGQGTGYTF. CDR3 DNA sequence: TGTGCCACCACTAACGGACAGGGTACTGGCTACACCTTC.

The chain links TRBV4-1 to TRBJ1-1; D not certain. The CDR3 has 13 amino acids. The germline V and J ends were trimmed by 0 bases and 9 bases, with 11 bases remaining between them. Germline CDR1 reads MGHRA; CDR2 reads YSYEKL. CDR3 protein: CASSQDPWAKAFF. CDR3 DNA: TGCGCCAGCAGCCAAGATCCATGGGCTAAAGCTTTCTTT.